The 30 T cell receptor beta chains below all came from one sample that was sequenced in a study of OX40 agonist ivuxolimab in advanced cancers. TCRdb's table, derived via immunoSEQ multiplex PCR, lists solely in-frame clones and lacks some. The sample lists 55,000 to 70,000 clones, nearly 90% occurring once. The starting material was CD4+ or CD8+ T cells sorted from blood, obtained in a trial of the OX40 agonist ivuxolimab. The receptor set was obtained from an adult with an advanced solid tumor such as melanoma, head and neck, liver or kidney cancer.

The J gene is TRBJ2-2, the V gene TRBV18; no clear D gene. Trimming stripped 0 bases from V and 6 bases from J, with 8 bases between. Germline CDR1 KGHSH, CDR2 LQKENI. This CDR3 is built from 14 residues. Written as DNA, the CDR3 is TGTGCCAGCTCACCACCCCCCCGTGCCGGGGAGCTGTTTTTT. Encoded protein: CASSPPPRAGELFF.

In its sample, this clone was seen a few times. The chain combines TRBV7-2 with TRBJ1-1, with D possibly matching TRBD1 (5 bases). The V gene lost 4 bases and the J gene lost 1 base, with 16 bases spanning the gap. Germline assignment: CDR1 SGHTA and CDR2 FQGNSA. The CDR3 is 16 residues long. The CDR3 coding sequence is TGTGCCAGCAGCTACCCGGGGAGGGGCCAGAACACTGAAGCTTTCTTT. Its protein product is CASSYPGRGQNTEAFF. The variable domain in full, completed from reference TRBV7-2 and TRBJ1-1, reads GAGVSQSPSNKVTEKGKDVELRCDPISGHTALYWYRQSLGQGLEFLIYFQGNSAPDKSGLPSDRFSAERTGGSVSTLTIQRTQQEDSAVYLCASSYPGRGQNTEAFFGQGTRLTVV.

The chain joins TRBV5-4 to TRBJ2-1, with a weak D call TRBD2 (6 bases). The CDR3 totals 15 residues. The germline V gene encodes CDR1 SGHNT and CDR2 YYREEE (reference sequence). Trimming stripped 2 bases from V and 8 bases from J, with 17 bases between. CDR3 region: CASSFPGRSDHEQFF. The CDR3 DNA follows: TGTGCCAGCAGCTTCCCGGGGAGGTCGGACCATGAGCAGTTCTTC.

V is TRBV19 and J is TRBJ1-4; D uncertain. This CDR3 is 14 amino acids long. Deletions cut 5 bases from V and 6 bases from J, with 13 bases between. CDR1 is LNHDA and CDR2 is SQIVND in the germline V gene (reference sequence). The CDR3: CASSDTGRDEKLFF. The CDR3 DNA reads TGTGCCAGTAGTGATACCGGGAGAGATGAAAAACTGTTTTTT.

CDR3 protein: CASSLEGSRGVDTQYF. The CDR3 DNA is TGCGCCAGCAGCTTGGAGGGTTCCCGGGGTGTGGATACGCAGTATTTT. V usage is TRBV5-1 and J usage is TRBJ2-3; TRBD2 might be the D (5 bases). Trimming cost V 0 bases and J 6 bases, with 17 bases left between them. The CDR3 totals 16 residues. Looked up from germline, CDR1 is SGHRS and CDR2 is YFSETQ.

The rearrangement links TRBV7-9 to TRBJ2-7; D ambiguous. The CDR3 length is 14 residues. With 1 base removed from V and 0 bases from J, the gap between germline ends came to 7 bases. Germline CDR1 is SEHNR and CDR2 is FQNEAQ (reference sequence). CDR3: CASSLDHGSYEQYF. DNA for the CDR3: TGTGCCAGCAGCTTAGATCACGGCTCCTACGAGCAGTACTTC.

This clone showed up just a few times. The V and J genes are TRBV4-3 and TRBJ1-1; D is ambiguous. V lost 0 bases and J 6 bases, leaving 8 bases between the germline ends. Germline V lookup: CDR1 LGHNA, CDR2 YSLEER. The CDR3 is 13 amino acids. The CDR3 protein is CASSQDGRAEAFF. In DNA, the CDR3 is TGCGCCAGCAGCCAAGATGGGAGGGCTGAAGCTTTCTTT.

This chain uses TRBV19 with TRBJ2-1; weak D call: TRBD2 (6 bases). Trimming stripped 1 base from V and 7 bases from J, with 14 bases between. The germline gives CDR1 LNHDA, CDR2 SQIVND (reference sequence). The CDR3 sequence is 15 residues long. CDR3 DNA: TGTGCCAGTAGTATAGCCCAGACTAGAAATAATGAGCAGTTCTTC. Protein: CASSIAQTRNNEQFF.

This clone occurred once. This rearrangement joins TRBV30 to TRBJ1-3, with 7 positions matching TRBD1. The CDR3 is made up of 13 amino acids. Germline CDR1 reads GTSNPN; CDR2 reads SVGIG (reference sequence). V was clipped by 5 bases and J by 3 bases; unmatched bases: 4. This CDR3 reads CAWDREGGNTIYF. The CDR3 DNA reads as TGTGCCTGGGACAGGGAAGGTGGAAACACCATATATTTT.

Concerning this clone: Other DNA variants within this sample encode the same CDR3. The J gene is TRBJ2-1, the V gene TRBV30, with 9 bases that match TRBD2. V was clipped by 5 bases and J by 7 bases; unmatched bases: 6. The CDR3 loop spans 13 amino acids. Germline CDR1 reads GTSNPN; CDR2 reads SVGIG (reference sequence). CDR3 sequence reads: CAWEREAGNEQFF. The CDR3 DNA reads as TGTGCCTGGGAGCGGGAGGCGGGGAATGAGCAGTTCTTC.

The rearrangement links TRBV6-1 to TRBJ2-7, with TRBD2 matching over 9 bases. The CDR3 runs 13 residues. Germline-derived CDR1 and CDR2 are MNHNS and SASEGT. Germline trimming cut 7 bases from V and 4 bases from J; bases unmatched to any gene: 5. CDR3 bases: TGTGCCAGCAACCTAGCGGGAAGATACGAGCAGTACTTC. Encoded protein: CASNLAGRYEQYF.

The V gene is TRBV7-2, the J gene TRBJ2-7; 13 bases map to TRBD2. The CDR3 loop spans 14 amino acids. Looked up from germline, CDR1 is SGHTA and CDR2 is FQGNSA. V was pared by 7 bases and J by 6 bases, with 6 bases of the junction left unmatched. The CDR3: CASKKWTSGSEQYF. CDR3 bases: TGTGCCAGCAAAAAATGGACTAGCGGGAGCGAGCAGTACTTC.

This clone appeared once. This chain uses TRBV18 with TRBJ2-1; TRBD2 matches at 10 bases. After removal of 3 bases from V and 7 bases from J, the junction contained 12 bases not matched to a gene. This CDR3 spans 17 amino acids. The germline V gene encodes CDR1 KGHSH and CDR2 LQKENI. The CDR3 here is CASSPMASGGGLNEQFF. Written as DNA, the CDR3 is TGTGCCAGCTCACCGATGGCTAGCGGGGGCGGTTTGAATGAGCAGTTCTTC.

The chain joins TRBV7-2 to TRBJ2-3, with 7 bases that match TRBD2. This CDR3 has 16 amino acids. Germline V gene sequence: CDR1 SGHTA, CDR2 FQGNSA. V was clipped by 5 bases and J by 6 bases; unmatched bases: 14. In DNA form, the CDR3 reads TGTGCCAGCAGCCAGGGAGGGATAATCCGGGAGGATACGCAGTATTTT. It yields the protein CASSQGGIIREDTQYF.

CDR3 in amino acids: CASGSNEQFF. CDR3 nucleotide sequence: TGTGCTAGTGGTTCAAATGAGCAGTTCTTC. The chain couples TRBV12-5 to TRBJ2-1; D remains unclear. CDR3 length: 10 amino acids. Germline CDR1 reads LGHNT; CDR2 reads FRNRAP. V was pared by 4 bases and J by 7 bases, with 2 bases between. Looking up the rest from reference TRBV12-5 and TRBJ2-1 gives the full variable domain: DARVTQTPRHKVTEMGQEVTMRCQPILGHNTVFWYRQTMMQGLELLAYFRNRAPLDDSGMPKDRFSAEMPDATLATLKIQPSEPRDSAVYFCASGSNEQFFGPGTRLTVL.

CDR3 nucleotides: TGTGCCAGCAGTTTTGGCGAACTGAGGGGCAATGAGCAGTTCTTC. Protein sequence: CASSFGELRGNEQFF. V usage is TRBV28 and J usage is TRBJ2-1; the D call may be TRBD1 or TRBD2 (5 bases each). Germline loops: CDR1 MDHEN, CDR2 SYDVKM. This CDR3 comprises 15 residues. The germline V and J ends were trimmed by 3 bases and 6 bases, with 15 bases remaining between them.

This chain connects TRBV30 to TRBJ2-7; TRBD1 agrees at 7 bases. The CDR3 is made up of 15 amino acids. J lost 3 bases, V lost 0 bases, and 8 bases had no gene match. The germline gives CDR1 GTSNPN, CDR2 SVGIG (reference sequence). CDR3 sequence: CAWSVGGTASYEQYF. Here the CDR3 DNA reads TGTGCCTGGAGTGTAGGTGGGACAGCAAGCTACGAGCAGTACTTC.

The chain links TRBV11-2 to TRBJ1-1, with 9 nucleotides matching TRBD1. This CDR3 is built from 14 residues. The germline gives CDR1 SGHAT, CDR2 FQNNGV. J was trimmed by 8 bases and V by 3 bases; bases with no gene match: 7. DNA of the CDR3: TGTGCCAGCAGCTTGTCCCGGGACAGGGCGGAAGCTTTCTTT. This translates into CASSLSRDRAEAFF.

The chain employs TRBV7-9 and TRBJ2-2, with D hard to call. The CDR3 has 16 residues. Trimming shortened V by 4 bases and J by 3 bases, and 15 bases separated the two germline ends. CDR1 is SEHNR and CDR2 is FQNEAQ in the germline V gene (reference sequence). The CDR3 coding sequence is TGTGCCAGCAGCTCTGGGCCGATTCGGGACACCGGGGAGCTGTTTTTT. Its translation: CASSSGPIRDTGELFF.

CDR3 DNA: TGTGCCAGCAGCTTTAGCCCAAATCAGCCCCAGCATTTT. This encodes CASSFSPNQPQHF. The gene calls are TRBV7-2 and TRBJ1-5; D call uncertain. This CDR3 contains 13 residues. V lost 3 bases, J lost 4 bases, and 7 bases lay in between. Germline V gene data show CDR1 as SGHTA and CDR2 as FQGNSA.

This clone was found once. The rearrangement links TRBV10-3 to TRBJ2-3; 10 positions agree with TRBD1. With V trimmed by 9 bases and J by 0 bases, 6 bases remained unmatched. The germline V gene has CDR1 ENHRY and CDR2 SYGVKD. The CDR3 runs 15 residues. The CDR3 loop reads CAMRTGGTSTDTQYF. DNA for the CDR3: TGTGCCATGAGGACAGGGGGGACTAGCACAGATACGCAGTATTTT.

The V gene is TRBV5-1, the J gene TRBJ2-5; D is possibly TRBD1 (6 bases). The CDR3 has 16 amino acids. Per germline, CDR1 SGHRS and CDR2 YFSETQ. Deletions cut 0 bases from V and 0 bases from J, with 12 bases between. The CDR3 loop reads CASSLDFRTDQETQYF. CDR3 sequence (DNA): TGCGCCAGCAGCTTGGATTTCCGGACAGACCAAGAGACCCAGTACTTC.

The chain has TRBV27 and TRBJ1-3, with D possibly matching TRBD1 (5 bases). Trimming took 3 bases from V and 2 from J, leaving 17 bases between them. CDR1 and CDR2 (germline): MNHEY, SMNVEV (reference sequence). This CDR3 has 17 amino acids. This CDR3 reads CASSLSGGRGAGNTIYF. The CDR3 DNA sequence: TGTGCCAGCAGTTTGTCGGGGGGGAGGGGAGCTGGAAACACCATATATTTT.

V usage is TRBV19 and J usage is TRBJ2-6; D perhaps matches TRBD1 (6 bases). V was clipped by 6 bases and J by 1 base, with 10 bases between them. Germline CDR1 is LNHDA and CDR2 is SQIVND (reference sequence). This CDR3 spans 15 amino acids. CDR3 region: CASSTTGSGANVLTF. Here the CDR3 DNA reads TGTGCCAGTAGCACCACAGGGTCTGGGGCCAACGTCCTGACTTTC.

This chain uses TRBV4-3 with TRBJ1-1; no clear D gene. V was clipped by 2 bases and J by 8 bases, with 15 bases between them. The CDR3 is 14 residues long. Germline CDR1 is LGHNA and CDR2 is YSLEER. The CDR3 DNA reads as TGCGCCAGCAGCCAAAACCGGGCCCATGAGGAAGCTTTCTTT. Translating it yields CASSQNRAHEEAFF.

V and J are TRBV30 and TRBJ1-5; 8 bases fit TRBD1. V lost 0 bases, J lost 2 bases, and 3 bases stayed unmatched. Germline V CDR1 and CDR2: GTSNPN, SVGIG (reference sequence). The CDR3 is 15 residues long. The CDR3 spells CAWSVPGGGNQPQHF. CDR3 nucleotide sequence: TGTGCCTGGAGTGTACCAGGGGGCGGCAATCAGCCCCAGCATTTT.

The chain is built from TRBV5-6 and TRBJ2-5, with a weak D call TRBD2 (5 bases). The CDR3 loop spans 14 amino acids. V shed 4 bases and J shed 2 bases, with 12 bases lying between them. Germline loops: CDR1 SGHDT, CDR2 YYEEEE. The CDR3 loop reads CASSPATSQETQYF. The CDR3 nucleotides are TGTGCCAGCAGCCCCGCTACTAGTCAAGAGACCCAGTACTTC.

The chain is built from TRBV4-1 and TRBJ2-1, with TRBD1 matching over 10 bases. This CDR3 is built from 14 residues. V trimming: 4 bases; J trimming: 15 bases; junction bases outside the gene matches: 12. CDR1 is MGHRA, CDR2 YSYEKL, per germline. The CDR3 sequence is CASSLDRTGQGRFF. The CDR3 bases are TGCGCCAGCAGCCTCGATAGAACGGGACAGGGGCGGTTCTTC.

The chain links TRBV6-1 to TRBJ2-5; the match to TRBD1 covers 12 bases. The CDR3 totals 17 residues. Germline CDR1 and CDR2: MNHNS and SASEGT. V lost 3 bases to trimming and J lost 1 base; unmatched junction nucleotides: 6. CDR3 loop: CASSDRDRGRIQETQYF. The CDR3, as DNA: TGTGCCAGCAGTGACCGGGACAGGGGGCGGATCCAAGAGACCCAGTACTTC.

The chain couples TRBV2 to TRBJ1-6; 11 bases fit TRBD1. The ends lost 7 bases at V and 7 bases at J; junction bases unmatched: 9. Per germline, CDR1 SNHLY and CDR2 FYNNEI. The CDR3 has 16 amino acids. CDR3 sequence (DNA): TGTGCCAGCACCAGGACAGGGGGCTTAGGAAATTCACCCCTCCACTTT. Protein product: CASTRTGGLGNSPLHF.